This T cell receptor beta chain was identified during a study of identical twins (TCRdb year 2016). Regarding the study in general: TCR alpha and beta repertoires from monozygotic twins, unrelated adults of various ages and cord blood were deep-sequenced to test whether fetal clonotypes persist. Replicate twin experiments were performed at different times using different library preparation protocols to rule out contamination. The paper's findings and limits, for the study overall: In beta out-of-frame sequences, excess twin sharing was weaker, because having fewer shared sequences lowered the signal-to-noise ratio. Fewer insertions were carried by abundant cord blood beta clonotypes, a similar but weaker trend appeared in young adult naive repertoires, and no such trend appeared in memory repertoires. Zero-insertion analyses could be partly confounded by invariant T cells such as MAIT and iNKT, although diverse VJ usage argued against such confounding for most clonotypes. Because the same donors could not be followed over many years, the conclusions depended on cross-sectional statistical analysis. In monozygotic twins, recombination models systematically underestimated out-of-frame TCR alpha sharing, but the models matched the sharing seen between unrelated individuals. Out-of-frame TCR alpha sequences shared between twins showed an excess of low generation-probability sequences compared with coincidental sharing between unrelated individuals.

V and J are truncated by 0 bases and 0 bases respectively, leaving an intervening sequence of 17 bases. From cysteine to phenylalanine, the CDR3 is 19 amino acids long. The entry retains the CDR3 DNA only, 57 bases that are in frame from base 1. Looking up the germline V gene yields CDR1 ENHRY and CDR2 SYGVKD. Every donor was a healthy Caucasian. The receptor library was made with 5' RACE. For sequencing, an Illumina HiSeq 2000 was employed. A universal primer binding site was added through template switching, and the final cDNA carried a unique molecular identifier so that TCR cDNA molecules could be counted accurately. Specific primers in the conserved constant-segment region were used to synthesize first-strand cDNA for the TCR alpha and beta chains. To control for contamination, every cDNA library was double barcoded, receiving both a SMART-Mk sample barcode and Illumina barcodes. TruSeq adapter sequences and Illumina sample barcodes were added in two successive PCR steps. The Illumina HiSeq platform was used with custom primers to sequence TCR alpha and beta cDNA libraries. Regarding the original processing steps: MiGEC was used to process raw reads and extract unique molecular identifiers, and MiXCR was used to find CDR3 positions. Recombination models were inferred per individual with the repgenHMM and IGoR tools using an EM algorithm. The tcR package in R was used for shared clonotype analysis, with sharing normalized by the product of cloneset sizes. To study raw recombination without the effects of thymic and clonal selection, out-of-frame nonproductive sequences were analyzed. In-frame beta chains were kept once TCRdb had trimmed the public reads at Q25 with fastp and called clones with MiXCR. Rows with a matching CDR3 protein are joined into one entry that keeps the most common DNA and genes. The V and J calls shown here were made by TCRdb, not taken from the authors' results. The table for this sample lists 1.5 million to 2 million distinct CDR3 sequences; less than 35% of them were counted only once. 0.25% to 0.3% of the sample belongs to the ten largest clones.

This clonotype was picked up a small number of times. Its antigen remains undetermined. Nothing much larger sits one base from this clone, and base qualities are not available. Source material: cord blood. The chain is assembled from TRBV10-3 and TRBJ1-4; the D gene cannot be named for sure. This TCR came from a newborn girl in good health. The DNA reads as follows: TGTGCCATCAGTGAGTCGGATCACCCACTAGGTGCAACTAATGAAAAACTGTTTTTT. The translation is CAISESDHPLGATNEKLFF.